The T cell receptor beta chain described here comes from a study of blood T cell repertoires in COVID-19 (dated by TCRdb to the early 2020s). As for the study more broadly: Samples from collaborators originated in the United States, Italy and Spain and spanned both the acute and convalescent phases of COVID-19. Samples came from the ongoing ImmuneRACE study (first 160 participants) plus 1,254 subjects from 6 global collaborators. The dataset comprised deeply sampled blood TCRbeta repertoires from subjects exposed to, actively infected with, or recovered from COVID-19. The material from the prospective study consisted of cDNA or gDNA derived from T cells, B-cell-depleted T cells, or PBMCs. A freely available public database, intended as a resource for researchers studying the immune response to SARS-CoV-2, is where the repertoires were released. Where HLA class I and class II types were available, the types were taken from metadata supplied by the sample provider, not from assay-based typing. The sample metadata nearly always contained a de-identified subject ID, COVID-19 status, age in years and sex. Study-wide findings and limitations: The amount of clinical and demographic metadata varied by source and participant and was provided uncurated.

The germline V gene sets CDR1 to MNHEY and CDR2 to SVGAGI. The V end gives up 2 bases and the J end 3 bases, leaving 4 bases in the junction not matched to a gene. The CDR3 has 14 amino acids, counting the end cysteine and phenylalanine. The only DNA kept is the CDR3, 42 bases in frame from the first base. Participants in the prospective study were aged roughly 18 to 89 years, lived in under 30 United States geographic areas, and enrolled through a virtual design. Cohort assignment in the prospective study relied on participant-reported clinical history from a screening survey and a study questionnaire. For ImmuneRACE Cohort 3, a participant was defined as recovered based on two consecutive negative NP/OP PCR tests, clearance by a healthcare professional, or resolution of symptoms. In the prospective study, whole blood, serum and a nasopharyngeal or oropharyngeal swab were collected from each participant by mobile phlebotomists. Over an approximately 2-month period, participants in the prospective study had the option of providing additional blood draws and questionnaires. Before DNA extraction, prospective study blood samples were shipped either frozen or at room temperature.

TCRbeta CDR3 regions were amplified from genomic DNA using the immunoSEQ Assay, a bias-controlled multiplex PCR. On the authors' methods: Within the assay, amplification of reference gene primers was used to estimate how many nucleated cells each sample contained. To quantify the absolute abundance of each unique TCRbeta CDR3 rearrangement, sequence reads were collapsed and filtered. For each sample, productive Simpson clonality was calculated by taking the square root of Simpson's diversity index across productive rearrangements. The table was pulled from immuneACCESS by TCRdb, which kept in-frame rearrangements only. Such tables lose some clones; where checked, under half of the loss comes from unresolved V genes, and the rest has no known cause. V and J calls and clone size are those listed in that table; D and trimming were worked out from the DNA. The sample includes over 200,000 clones, with roughly 89% observed a single time. Approximately 9% of the sample goes to the ten largest clones.

In regard to this clone: Its antigen is unknown. Base qualities are not at hand, and no much larger clone is one base apart.

The sequence was collected from a man aged 35 to 55 who had recovered from COVID-19. The specimen was PBMCs or T cells enriched from blood (not recorded which). The chain joins TRBV6-5 to TRBJ2-7; TRBD1 agrees with 7 junctional bases. The sequenced DNA: TGTGCCAGCAGTTACAGACAGGGCTACTACGAGCAGTACTTC. Its protein product is CASSYRQGYYEQYF.